The clone carrying this T cell receptor beta chain turned up a few times. Its antigen is not known. The data were taken from a study of T cells in Graves' hyperthyroidism and ophthalmopathy. Findings of the study overall: Blood also contained most expanded thyroid clonotypes above 0.001.

There are 12 residues in the CDR3. From germline, CDR1 is SGHDN and CDR2 FVKESK. The ends were cut back, 1 base at V and 15 bases at J, with 13 bases in the middle. Amplified regions were TCR beta CDR3 sequences from RNA transcripts. The study used the HTBI primer set for a first-round RT-PCR of the TCR CDR3. TCRdb itself ran the multiplex PCR reads through MiXCR, one entry per CDR3 protein. In the table there are 400,000 or so distinct CDR3 sequences, over 12% of which are singletons. The gene calls are TRBV14 and TRBJ2-1, with a weak D call TRBD2 (6 bases). Sequencing was done on a sample of blood. The sequence was obtained from a man aged 50 to 59 with Graves' ophthalmopathy. CDR3 nucleotide sequence: TGTGCCAGCAGCCAAGGCTGGGGGGTTCTGTTCTTC. It specifies CASSQGWGVLFF.